The 31 T cell receptor beta chains presented below share a single source sample, sequenced in a study of spatial heterogeneity in lung cancer. Via MiXCR, TCRdb re-called the 5' RACE reads, giving one row per CDR3 protein. This sample has tens of thousands of distinct CDR3 sequences, with roughly 12% found just once. Time point described: sample taken at primary tumor resection. TCRs were sequenced from unsorted whole RNA of tumor, nontumor lung or PBMC. Sample: PBMCs, taken at surgery. Receptors were obtained from a male donor with early-stage non-small cell lung cancer.

The chain joins TRBV20-1 to TRBJ2-5; D is undetermined. This CDR3 contains 14 residues. Germline lookup yields CDR1 DFQATT and CDR2 SNEGSKA (reference sequence). Trimming left V 5 bases short and J 1 base short, with 14 bases between. The CDR3 region is CSAFPGLSQETQYF. The CDR3 DNA follows: TGCAGTGCTTTCCCCGGGTTGTCCCAAGAGACCCAGTACTTC.

This rearrangement joins TRBV7-8 to TRBJ2-7; TRBD1 aligns across 9 bases. The CDR3 length is 18 residues. V shed 3 bases, J shed 3 bases, and the junction held 15 bases outside the gene matches. The germline gives CDR1 SGHVS, CDR2 FQNEAQ. DNA of the CDR3: TGTGCCAGCAGCTTCGACAGGGGGTCCCAGGGGCCTCTCTACGAGCAGTACTTC. Encoded protein: CASSFDRGSQGPLYEQYF.

This clonotype was observed a few times. This rearrangement joins TRBV3-1 to TRBJ2-3; 13 positions agree with TRBD2. The CDR3 consists of 17 residues. Germline V gives CDR1 LGHDT, CDR2 YNNKEL (reference sequence). Trimming took 4 bases from V and 5 from J; bases not matched to a gene: 9. This chain's CDR3 is CASSLKTSGGRKDTQYF. CDR3 bases: TGTGCCAGCAGCCTTAAGACTAGCGGGGGGCGGAAAGATACGCAGTATTTT.

This clonotype showed up just a few times. This rearrangement joins TRBV6-5 to TRBJ2-7, with D possibly matching TRBD2 (6 bases). The germline CDR1 and CDR2 sequences are MNHEY and SVGAGI. The CDR3 extends over 13 amino acids. V was clipped by 8 bases and J by 2 bases, with 13 bases between them. CDR3 region: CASRMEGTYEQYF. The DNA of the CDR3 is TGTGCCAGCCGAATGGAGGGAACCTACGAGCAGTACTTC.

The V call is TRBV29-1, the J call TRBJ2-7; D tentatively fits TRBD1 or TRBD2 (5 bases each). The V end was cut by 4 bases, the J end by 6 bases, with 16 bases between. CDR1 is SQVTM and CDR2 is ANQGSEA in the germline V gene. CDR3 length: 13 amino acids. This chain's CDR3 is CSVGTGAPGEQYF. CDR3 bases: TGCAGCGTTGGCACCGGGGCACCGGGCGAGCAGTACTTC.

V usage is TRBV30 and J usage is TRBJ2-1; the D is unclear. V lost 8 bases and J 8 bases, leaving 16 bases between the germline ends. The germline V gene has CDR1 GTSNPN and CDR2 SVGIG (reference sequence). CDR3 size: 12 residues. The CDR3 spells CAGVEALHEQFF. CDR3 DNA sequence: TGTGCCGGCGTTGAGGCTTTGCATGAGCAGTTCTTC.

The rearrangement links TRBV20-1 to TRBJ2-7; D might be TRBD2 (6 bases). V was shortened by 6 bases and J by 5 bases, with 11 bases between the two germline ends. Germline V gene data show CDR1 as DFQATT and CDR2 as SNEGSKA (reference sequence). There are 11 residues in the CDR3. In DNA form, the CDR3 reads TGCAGTGCCGAGGACTACCACGAGCAGTACTTC. Protein sequence: CSAEDYHEQYF.

With respect to this clonotype: The conserved final phenylalanine or tryptophan is absent from the CDR3, which likely points to a read error. This rearrangement joins TRBV27 to TRBJ2-1; D perhaps matches TRBD2 (6 bases). Germline CDR1 MNHEY, CDR2 SMNVEV (reference sequence). Trimming removed 5 bases at V and 2 bases at J, with 10 bases between. The CDR3 runs to 14 residues. The CDR3 reads CASSPRGTYNEQFS. The CDR3 bases are TGTGCCAGCAGTCCGCGGGGAACCTACAATGAGCAGTTCTCC.

This clonotype was recorded many times. The chain uses TRBV4-1 and TRBJ1-1, with D maybe TRBD1 (5 bases). The CDR3 is made up of 16 amino acids. The germline V gene encodes CDR1 MGHRA and CDR2 YSYEKL. Trimming pared 4 bases from V and 6 bases from J, leaving 21 bases between. CDR3 in amino acids: CASSRLTGGAGAEAFF. Here the CDR3 DNA reads TGCGCCAGCAGCCGGTTAACTGGAGGGGCTGGGGCTGAAGCTTTCTTT.

This clonotype was observed a handful of times. V usage is TRBV6-1 and J usage is TRBJ2-6; no clear D gene. V was shortened by 2 bases and J by 4 bases, with 12 bases between the two germline ends. Germline CDR1 reads MNHNS; CDR2 reads SASEGT. The CDR3 is 16 amino acids. In nucleotides, the CDR3 is TGTGCCAGCAGTGAAAGGGCCCAACCAGGGGCCAACGTCCTGACTTTC. Protein sequence: CASSERAQPGANVLTF.

This clonotype was found many times. The rearrangement joins TRBV7-2 to TRBJ1-3; D remains ambiguous. CDR1 SGHTA and CDR2 FQGNSA come from the germline V gene. The CDR3 totals 15 residues. Deletions cut 2 bases from V and 0 bases from J, with 8 bases between. This chain's CDR3 is CASSLNPRSGNTIYF. Here the CDR3 DNA reads TGTGCCAGCAGCTTAAACCCCCGCTCTGGAAACACCATATATTTT.

This clonotype came up a few times. The chain couples TRBV20-1 to TRBJ2-7; no firm D call. CDR3 size: 11 residues. The V end was cut by 0 bases, the J end by 4 bases, with 4 bases between. The germline V gene has CDR1 DFQATT and CDR2 SNEGSKA (reference sequence). The CDR3 DNA is TGCAGTGCTAGAGATACTTACGAGCAGTACTTC. Its protein is CSARDTYEQYF.

This clonotype is categorized as medium-sized. This chain uses TRBV29-1 with TRBJ2-3; D uncertain. The V end lost 6 bases, the J end lost 3 bases, and 7 bases lay between the germline ends. This CDR3 has 11 residues. CDR1 SQVTM and CDR2 ANQGSEA come from the germline V gene. CDR3 region: CSVVKTDTQYF. CDR3 DNA: TGCAGCGTAGTAAAAACAGATACGCAGTATTTT.

This clonotype was observed a handful of times. The chain employs TRBV20-1 and TRBJ2-3; no firm D call. Germline CDR1 reads DFQATT; CDR2 reads SNEGSKA (reference sequence). The CDR3 has 13 amino acids. Trimming pared 0 bases from V and 2 bases from J, leaving 6 bases between. CDR3 residues: CSAREGYTDTQYF. CDR3 nucleotides: TGCAGTGCTAGAGAGGGCTACACAGATACGCAGTATTTT.

This clonotype was seen at least ten times. V gene TRBV2 combines with J gene TRBJ2-7; no clear D gene. V was clipped by 8 bases and J by 6 bases, with 14 bases between them. Looked up from germline, CDR1 is SNHLY and CDR2 is FYNNEI. This CDR3 comprises 12 residues. CDR3 protein: CASGGPSTEQYF. Here the CDR3 DNA reads TGTGCCAGCGGCGGCCCCAGTACCGAGCAGTACTTC. Looking up the rest from reference TRBV2 and TRBJ2-7 gives the full variable domain: EPEVTQTPSHQVTQMGQEVILRCVPISNHLYFYWYRQILGQKVEFLVSFYNNEISEKSEIFDDQFSVERPDGSNFTLKIRSTKLEDSAMYFCASGGPSTEQYFGPGTRLTVT.

Here the CDR3 DNA reads TGCAGCTTCTCTGATCGGGCAGCAAAAGCAGATACGCAGTATTTT. It specifies CSFSDRAAKADTQYF. The V gene is TRBV29-1, the J gene TRBJ2-3, with D uncertain. Trimming left V 8 bases short and J 4 bases short, with 22 bases between. Germline assignment: CDR1 SQVTM and CDR2 ANQGSEA. This CDR3 is built from 15 residues.

In this sample, this clonotype turned up a few times. CDR3 amino acids: CASSLRGLGSSYNEQFF. CDR3 bases: TGTGCCAGCAGCTTAAGGGGACTAGGGAGCTCCTACAATGAGCAGTTCTTC. The rearrangement joins TRBV7-3 to TRBJ2-1; TRBD2 matches at 8 bases. The J segment lost 0 bases and the V segment lost 1 base, leaving 5 bases of the junction unmatched. CDR1 is SGHTA and CDR2 is FQGTGA in the germline V gene. The CDR3 loop spans 17 amino acids.

This clonotype was seen a few times. This rearrangement joins TRBV11-2 to TRBJ1-2; D unresolved. The germline gives CDR1 SGHAT, CDR2 FQNNGV. Trimming shortened V by 4 bases and J by 1 base, and 13 bases separated the two germline ends. The CDR3 has 15 residues. The CDR3 DNA is TGTGCCAGCAGCTCGGATATCTGGATTAACTATGGCTACACCTTC. Translating it yields CASSSDIWINYGYTF.

This clonotype has a count of ten or more. The V and J genes are TRBV6-2 or TRBV6-3 and TRBJ1-5; D might be TRBD1 (6 bases). V dropped 5 bases and J dropped 5 bases, with 22 bases sitting between them. The CDR3 runs to 17 residues. Germline CDR1 reads MNHEY; CDR2 reads SVGEGT. This chain's CDR3 is CASSARGLQGLDQPQHF. The CDR3 DNA reads TGTGCCAGCAGTGCTCGGGGCCTACAGGGATTGGATCAGCCCCAGCATTTT.

This clonotype was found a few times. This chain links TRBV20-1 with TRBJ2-5; D possibly corresponds to TRBD1 (6 bases). Per the germline V gene, CDR1 is DFQATT and CDR2 is SNEGSKA (reference sequence). There are 13 residues in the CDR3. V lost 5 bases and J lost 2, with 12 bases in between. The CDR3 spells CSAGGGSQETQYF. The CDR3 nucleotides are TGCAGTGCTGGGGGCGGGTCACAAGAGACCCAGTACTTC.

This clonotype was observed many times. This rearrangement joins TRBV12-2 to TRBJ1-5; the table's D gene call, TRBD1, was not cross checked with the DNA. TRBV12-2 is a pseudogene. The CDR3 spans 14 residues. The CDR3 loop is CASRLTEFNQPQHF. DNA for the CDR3: TGTGCAAGTCGCCTGACAGAGTTCAATCAGCCCCAGCATTTT.

This clonotype showed up just a few times. The V and J genes are TRBV23-1 and TRBJ2-2, with 10 bases matching TRBD2. TRBV23-1 is annotated as an ORF whose role is uncertain. The CDR3 consists of 19 residues. V shed 3 bases, J shed 3 bases, and the junction held 13 bases outside the gene matches. The CDR3 loop reads CASSHPETGTSVYTGELFF. The CDR3 DNA reads TGCGCCAGCAGTCATCCGGAGACCGGGACTAGCGTTTACACCGGGGAGCTGTTTTTT.

The V and J genes are TRBV6-6 and TRBJ1-2; D unclear. The CDR3 contains 12 residues. The V gene's germline CDR1 is MNHNY and CDR2 SVGAGI (reference sequence). V shed 6 bases and J shed 8 bases, with 13 bases lying between them. The CDR3 spells CASSLGPEGYTF. The CDR3 nucleotides are TGTGCCAGCAGCCTGGGCCCGGAAGGCTACACCTTC.

This clonotype was seen more than once but under ten times. The V call is TRBV19, the J call TRBJ2-5; unclear D gene. Germline V gene data show CDR1 as LNHDA and CDR2 as SQIVND (reference sequence). Trimming stripped 7 bases from V and 2 bases from J, with 14 bases between. The CDR3 is made up of 14 amino acids. The CDR3 is CASKTSGQQETQYF. The DNA for the CDR3 is TGTGCCAGTAAAACTTCCGGGCAACAAGAGACCCAGTACTTC.

The chain carries TRBV12-3 or TRBV12-4 and TRBJ2-7, with TRBD2 matching over 8 bases. The CDR3 extends over 14 amino acids. After removal of 2 bases from V and 3 bases from J, the junction contained 3 bases not matched to a gene. The CDR3 nucleotides are TGTGCCAGCAGTTTAATGGGACTAGACTACGAGCAGTACTTC. This translates into CASSLMGLDYEQYF.

There are a few counts of this clonotype. The CDR3 DNA reads as TGTGCCAGCAGCCAAGTAAGGGAACAGGGCAATCAGCCCCAGCATTTT. It is translated as CASSQVREQGNQPQHF. The gene calls are TRBV14 and TRBJ1-5; TRBD1 is a possible D gene (5 bases). Looked up from germline, CDR1 is SGHDN and CDR2 is FVKESK. V lost 1 base and J lost 2, with 12 bases in between. CDR3 length equals 16 residues.

This clonotype occurred a few times. This chain connects TRBV3-1 to TRBJ1-5, with D tentatively TRBD1 (5 bases). Germline CDR1 and CDR2: LGHDT and YNNKEL (reference sequence). CDR3 length: 15 residues. V dropped 1 base and J dropped 4 bases, with 11 bases sitting between them. The CDR3 DNA reads as TGTGCCAGCAGCCAAGGAGCGGGGGGGAATCAGCCCCAGCATTTT. As protein: CASSQGAGGNQPQHF.

This clonotype was counted between two and nine times. V gene TRBV7-3 combines with J gene TRBJ2-1; D is perhaps TRBD1 or TRBD2 (5 bases each). The CDR3 is 13 residues long. Deletions cut 2 bases from V and 10 bases from J, with 12 bases between. The germline CDR1 and CDR2 sequences are SGHTA and FQGTGA. The CDR3 DNA follows: TGTGCCAGCAGCTTATGGGAGAACAGGGAGCAGTTCTTC. Translated: CASSLWENREQFF.

This clonotype was seen a few times. The chain couples TRBV10-3 to TRBJ1-3; no clear D. This CDR3 has 16 amino acids. Trimming removed 2 bases from V and 0 bases from J, with 11 bases in between. The germline V gene has CDR1 ENHRY and CDR2 SYGVKD. CDR3 coding DNA: TGTGCCATCAGTGAGCGGGGTACCCGCTCTGGAAACACCATATATTTT. This sequence encodes CAISERGTRSGNTIYF.

This clonotype was recorded many times. The chain carries TRBV6-1 and TRBJ1-1; D gene unclear. Trimming removed 3 bases at V and 10 bases at J, with 6 bases between. This CDR3 comprises 10 residues. Germline values: CDR1 MNHNS, CDR2 SASEGT. The CDR3 loop reads CASSEGRAFF. The CDR3 DNA reads TGTGCCAGCAGTGAGGGCCGAGCTTTCTTT.

The chain combines TRBV6-6 with TRBJ2-3; 9 positions agree with TRBD2. With 5 bases clipped from V and 4 bases from J, the junction kept 4 bases outside the gene matches. The CDR3 runs to 14 residues. Germline CDR1 and CDR2: MNHNY and SVGAGI (reference sequence). The DNA for the CDR3 is TGTGCCAGCAGTAGCGGGGGGCCGTCAGATACGCAGTATTTT. Protein: CASSSGGPSDTQYF.